This record looks at one T cell receptor (beta chain) sequence and its context. In the original analysis: Researchers report that nucleated cell counts were estimated from reference gene primer amplification. Libraries were prepared by immunoSEQ multiplex PCR; TCRdb keeps only in-frame clonotypes and omits some of them. From that table come the V and J calls and clone size; the DNA was used to work out D and trimming. Of more than 110,000 clones in the sample, approximately 79% were seen once. Trimming took 0 bases from V and 2 from J, leaving 7 bases between them. There are 14 residues in the CDR3. Per germline, CDR1 SGHRS and CDR2 YFSETQ. Participants had their cohort set by participant-reported clinical history. This entry comes from a study of blood T cell repertoires in COVID-19. Across the whole study: The samples span acute and convalescent COVID-19 from the United States, Italy and Spain. PBMCs, B-cell-depleted T cells, or T cells provided the cDNA or gDNA that made up the material.

The sequencing sample was made of PBMCs or T cells enriched from blood (not recorded which). This chain uses TRBV5-1 with TRBJ2-3, with D possibly matching TRBD1 (6 bases). The sequence derives from a woman in her fifties or sixties who had recovered from COVID-19. CDR3 in DNA: TGCGCCAGCAGCTTGGGACAGGACACAGATACGCAGTATTTT. Its protein is CASSLGQDTDTQYF.